A selection of T cell receptor beta chains follows, all from one sample in a study of cytomegalovirus exposure and HLA in healthy donors. The data were produced by immunoSEQ multiplex PCR, yet TCRdb's version contains in-frame clones alone and is incomplete. The data show 73,000 or so clones, 75% to 85% seen once. Sample: PBMCs. These receptors were taken from a human donor in good health. The CDR3 runs from the conserved cysteine through the conserved F or W. The D gene is left open where the match is weak. A clone size is listed for some rows: how often the clone was seen (once, few, many), or a class if it is expanded.

size,V,J,D,DNA,CDR3
.,TRBV14,TRBJ1-5,TRBD1,TGTGCCAGCAGCCCTACAGGGGTCGGCAATCAGCCCCAGCATTTT,CASSPTGVGNQPQHF
medium-sized,TRBV5-4,TRBJ2-7,.,TGTGCCAGCAGCTTCTCACGGGGGGCGGGCGAGCAGTACTTC,CASSFSRGAGEQYF
.,TRBV5-1,TRBJ1-6,.,TGCGCCAGCAGCTTGGATACCGGGTTTCTCGGTTCACCCCTCCACTTT,CASSLDTGFLGSPLHF
.,TRBV7-9,TRBJ2-3,TRBD2,TGTGCCAGCAGCTTGCCCCTGGTGGCTAGCGGGGGCTTCACAGATACGCAGTATTTT,CASSLPLVASGGFTDTQYF
.,TRBV6-1,TRBJ1-4,TRBD1,TGTGCCAGCAGTCCGACAGGGGAGGAAAAACTGTTTTTT,CASSPTGEEKLFF
.,TRBV28,TRBJ1-1,.,TGTGCCAGCAGTTTATTCGGACAGTTTGAAGCTTTCTTT,CASSLFGQFEAFF
.,TRBV19,TRBJ2-1,TRBD2,TGTGCCAGTAGTATGGGGAGGGCCCCCAATGAGCAGTTCTTC,CASSMGRAPNEQFF
.,TRBV9,TRBJ1-1,TRBD1,TGTGCCAGCAGCGTACGGACAGGGCAAGAAGCTTTCTTT,CASSVRTGQEAFF
.,TRBV9,TRBJ1-3,.,TGTGCCAGCAGCGTACGGGAAACTTCTGGAAACACCATATATTTT,CASSVRETSGNTIYF
.,TRBV9,TRBJ2-1,TRBD1,TGTGCCAGCAGCGGTGCCGGGACAGGGGGCAACAATGAGCAGTTCTTC,CASSGAGTGGNNEQFF
.,TRBV11-2,TRBJ1-1,TRBD1,TGTGCCAGCAGCTCGGACAGGGGGCTCTTGAACACTGAAGCTTTCTTT,CASSSDRGLLNTEAFF
.,TRBV2,TRBJ2-3,.,TGTGCCAGCAGTGTTAACGGGTACGGCACAGATACGCAGTATTTT,CASSVNGYGTDTQYF
.,TRBV27,TRBJ1-2,TRBD1,TGTGCCAGCAGAACCGGGACAGGGGGCGGCTACACCTTC,CASRTGTGGGYTF
.,TRBV27,TRBJ1-4,TRBD1,TGTGCCAGCAGTTTGAGACAGGGGCAACTGTTTTTT,CASSLRQGQLFF
once,TRBV7-2,TRBJ2-7,TRBD2,TGTGCCAGCAGCCCAACCGGGACTAGCAACTACGAGCAGTACTTC,CASSPTGTSNYEQYF
few,TRBV18,TRBJ1-5,.,TGTGCCAGCTCAACAGCGGGTCAGCCCCAGCATTTT,CASSTAGQPQHF
.,TRBV29-1,TRBJ2-5,.,TGCAGCGTTGGTGGGGCAGAAACCCAAGAGACCCAGTACTTC,CSVGGAETQETQYF
.,TRBV7-2,TRBJ1-2,TRBD1,TGTGCCAGCAGCTTACCAGGGGGCATCAACTATGGCTACACCTTC,CASSLPGGINYGYTF
.,TRBV5-6,TRBJ2-4,.,TGTGCCAGCAGCTTGGCCGGGTTAGCCAAAAACATTCAGTACTTC,CASSLAGLAKNIQYF
few,TRBV10-1,TRBJ1-4,TRBD1,TGCGCCAGCAGTGAGACAGGGGAAACTAATGAAAAACTGTTTTTT,CASSETGETNEKLFF
.,TRBV28,TRBJ2-6,.,TGTGCCAGCTCGCAGCGGGCTGGGGCCAACGTCCTGACTTTC,CASSQRAGANVLTF
.,TRBV5-1,TRBJ1-2,.,TGCGCCAGCAGCTTGGCAACCCGGGACAAAGCTAACTATGGCTACACCTTC,CASSLATRDKANYGYTF
.,TRBV9,TRBJ2-3,.,TGTGCCAGCACCGGGTCCTCTAGCACAGATACGCAGTATTTT,CASTGSSSTDTQYF
.,TRBV5-4,TRBJ1-1,TRBD1,TGTGCCAGCAGCCCCCGGACAGGGGATAACACTGAAGCTTTCTTT,CASSPRTGDNTEAFF
.,TRBV4-1,TRBJ2-7,TRBD1,TGCGCCAGCAGCCAAGATGCAACAGGGGTGAGCTCCTACGAGCAGTACTTC,CASSQDATGVSSYEQYF
.,TRBV19,TRBJ1-5,.,TGTGCCAGTACAGTACAATACAATCAGCCCCAGCATTTT,CASTVQYNQPQHF
once,TRBV30,TRBJ1-2,.,TGTGCCTGGAGTGTAGGGGGAGCCACCTCCTATGGCTACACCTTC,CAWSVGGATSYGYTF
.,TRBV6-1,TRBJ1-5,.,TGTGCCAGCAGTGAAGTGAGTGCCAATCAGCCCCAGCATTTT,CASSEVSANQPQHF
few,TRBV13,TRBJ2-7,.,TGTGCCAGCAGCCTCTTGGGAGCCTACGAGCAGTACTTC,CASSLLGAYEQYF
.,TRBV5-6,TRBJ1-2,.,TGTGCCAGCAGCTTAATTGCTATAGACTATGGCTACACCTTC,CASSLIAIDYGYTF
.,TRBV11-2,TRBJ1-1,TRBD1,TGTGCCAAATTACAGGGGAGGAGGATGAACACTGAAGCTTTCTTT,CAKLQGRRMNTEAFF
.,TRBV13,TRBJ2-3,TRBD1,TGTGCCAGCAGCTTATTGACAGGGGGCACAGATACGCAGTATTTT,CASSLLTGGTDTQYF